The clone carrying this T cell receptor (beta chain) was found a few times. Its target is unknown. The CDR3 extends over 16 amino acids. Germline assignment: CDR1 MNHEY and CDR2 SMNVEV (reference sequence). Trimming cost V 6 bases and J 10 bases, with 22 bases left between them. This specimen belongs to a study of T cells in Graves' hyperthyroidism and ophthalmopathy. Whole-study findings and limits: Most expanded thyroid clonotypes above 0.001 also appeared in blood.

Template material for amplifying TCR beta CDR3 regions consisted of RNA transcripts. HTBI primers were the set used in a first-round RT-PCR of the TCR CDR3. TCRdb called the multiplex PCR reads again in MiXCR, with one record for every CDR3 protein. The profile covers roughly 250,000 distinct CDR3 sequences, with 22% appearing a single time and around two thirds taken by the ten largest. The chain employs TRBV27 and TRBJ1-6; D call uncertain. Sequencing was performed on blood. The sequence was obtained from a man between 25 and 39 years old with Graves' ophthalmopathy. The CDR3 DNA is TGTGCCAGCAGCTTCATTGTAGACAAGGTCGCCTCACCCCTCCACTTT. It codes for CASSFIVDKVASPLHF.